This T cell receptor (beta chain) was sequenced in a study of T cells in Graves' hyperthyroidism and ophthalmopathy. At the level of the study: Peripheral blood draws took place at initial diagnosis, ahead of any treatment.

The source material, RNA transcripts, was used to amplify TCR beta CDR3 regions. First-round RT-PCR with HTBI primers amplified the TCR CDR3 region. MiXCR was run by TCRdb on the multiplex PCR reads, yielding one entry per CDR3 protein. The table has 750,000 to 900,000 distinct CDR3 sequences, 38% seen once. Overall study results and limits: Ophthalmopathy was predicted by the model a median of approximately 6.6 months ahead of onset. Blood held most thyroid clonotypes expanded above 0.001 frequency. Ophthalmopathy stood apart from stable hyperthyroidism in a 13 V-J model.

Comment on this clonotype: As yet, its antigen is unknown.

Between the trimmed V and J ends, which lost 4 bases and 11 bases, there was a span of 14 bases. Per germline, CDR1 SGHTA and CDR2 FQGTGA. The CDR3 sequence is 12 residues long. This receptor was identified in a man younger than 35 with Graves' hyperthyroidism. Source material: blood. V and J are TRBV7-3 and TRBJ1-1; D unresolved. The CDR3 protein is CASSSPLGMAFF. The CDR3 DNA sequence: TGTGCCAGCAGCTCGCCCCTAGGGATGGCTTTCTTT.